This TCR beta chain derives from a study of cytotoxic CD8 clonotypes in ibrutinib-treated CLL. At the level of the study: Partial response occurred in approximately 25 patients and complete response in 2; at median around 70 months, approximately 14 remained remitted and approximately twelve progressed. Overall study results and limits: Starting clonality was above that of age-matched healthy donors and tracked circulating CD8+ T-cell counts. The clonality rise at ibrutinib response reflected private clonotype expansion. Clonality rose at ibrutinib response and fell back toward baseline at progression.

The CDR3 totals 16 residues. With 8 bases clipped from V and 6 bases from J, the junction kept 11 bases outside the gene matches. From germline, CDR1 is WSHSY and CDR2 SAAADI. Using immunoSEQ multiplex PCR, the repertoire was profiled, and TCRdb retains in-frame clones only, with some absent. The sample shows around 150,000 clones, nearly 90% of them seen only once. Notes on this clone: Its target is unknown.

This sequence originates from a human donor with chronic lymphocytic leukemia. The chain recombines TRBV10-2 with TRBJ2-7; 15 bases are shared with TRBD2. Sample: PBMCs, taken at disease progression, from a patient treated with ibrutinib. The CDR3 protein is CASSRTSGRASPEQYF. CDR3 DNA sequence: TGCGCCAGCTCGAGGACTAGCGGGAGGGCCAGCCCCGAGCAGTACTTC.